Described below is a single T cell receptor beta chain sequence and its context. What this receptor recognizes is not known. No clone much larger than this one lies a single base away; base qualities are absent. V and J are trimmed by 3 bases and 3 bases, and the gene matches miss 5 bases of the junction. The CDR3 sequence holds 14 residues, the cysteine and phenylalanine included. Left in the record is the CDR3 DNA by itself, 42 bases read in frame from the first base. From the germline V gene, CDR1 is KGHSH and CDR2 is LQKENI. This record belongs to a study of control samples from healthy donors and cancer patients (TCRdb year 2020). The library came from the immunoSEQ multiplex PCR assay. The table was pulled from immuneACCESS by TCRdb, which kept in-frame rearrangements only. Such tables lose some clones; where checked, under half of the loss comes from unresolved V genes, and the rest has no known cause. The sample data list about 130,000 clones, and 80% to 95% of these were observed just once. The ten biggest clones cover about 2.7% of the sample.

The sequence derives from a man aged 35 to 55 in good health. The sample was blood. The chain joins TRBV18 to TRBJ2-7; TRBD1 aligns with 7 central bases. The CDR3 region has the sequence CASSPGAGGYEQYF. The nucleotide sequence reads TGTGCCAGCTCACCGGGGGCAGGGGGCTACGAGCAGTACTTC.